Below, 30 T cell receptor beta chains from the same sample are listed, as sequenced in a study of blood T cell repertoires in COVID-19 (TCRdb year 2020). Library preparation employed the immunoSEQ multiplex PCR assay. TCRdb mirrors the immuneACCESS table, restricted to in-frame sequences. Some clones are absent from its copies; in checked studies, under half trace to an unresolved V gene, and the reason for the others is unknown. The sample table shows under 250,000 clones, and under 90% are seen once. The ten most abundant clones make up around 6% of the sample. Sample: peripheral blood. Receptor source: a man in his fifties or sixties who had recovered from COVID-19.

The chain links TRBV9 to TRBJ2-7; D gene ambiguous. The V gene lost 0 bases and the J gene lost 0 bases, with 10 bases spanning the gap. Germline CDR1 SGDLS, CDR2 YYNGEE. This CDR3 is built from 15 residues. CDR3 in amino acids: CASSVGPVSSYEQYF. The CDR3, as DNA: TGTGCCAGCAGCGTAGGGCCAGTCAGCTCCTACGAGCAGTACTTC.

The chain couples TRBV7-6 to TRBJ2-6; D might be TRBD2 (5 bases). The germline gives CDR1 SGHVS, CDR2 FNYEAQ. V was clipped by 1 base and J by 0 bases, with 10 bases between them. This CDR3 is built from 17 residues. This CDR3 reads CASSLETKLSGANVLTF. CDR3 DNA sequence: TGTGCCAGCAGCTTAGAGACTAAACTCTCTGGGGCCAACGTCCTGACTTTC.

The rearrangement links TRBV10-3 to TRBJ2-2; the D gene is possibly TRBD2 (6 bases). The V gene's germline CDR1 is ENHRY and CDR2 SYGVKD. This CDR3 has 14 amino acids. V dropped 4 bases and J dropped 1 base, with 7 bases sitting between them. This chain's CDR3 is CAISVGLNTGELFF. DNA of the CDR3: TGTGCCATCAGTGTGGGACTGAACACCGGGGAGCTGTTTTTT.

The genes are TRBV19 and TRBJ1-3; D is unresolved. The CDR3 consists of 14 residues. V was trimmed by 7 bases and J by 1 base, leaving 11 bases between them. Germline-derived CDR1 and CDR2 are LNHDA and SQIVND (reference sequence). The CDR3: CASTVMSSGNTIYF. The CDR3 coding sequence is TGTGCCAGTACCGTCATGAGTTCTGGAAACACCATATATTTT. The variable domain in full, with the rest retrieved from reference TRBV19 and TRBJ1-3, is DGGITQSPKYLFRKEGQNVTLSCEQNLNHDAMYWYRQDPGQGLRLIYYSQIVNDFQKGDIAEGYSVSREKKESFPLTVTSAQKNPTAFYLCASTVMSSGNTIYFGEGSWLTVV.

CDR3 nucleotide sequence: TGTGCCAGCAGCGTAGATAGCGGGAAATGGAATGAGCAGTTCTTC. This codes for CASSVDSGKWNEQFF. The J gene is TRBJ2-1, the V gene TRBV9; 8 bases fit TRBD2. Per germline, CDR1 SGDLS and CDR2 YYNGEE. J gave up 7 bases and V 0 bases, and 6 bases lay outside the gene matches. The CDR3 covers 15 residues.

To note about this clone: At one of its ends the junction is not consistent with the germline gene, which may arise from a read error. The V gene is TRBV5-5, the J gene TRBJ1-1, with D perhaps TRBD1 (6 bases). Germline CDR1 reads SGHKS; CDR2 reads YYEKEE (reference sequence). The CDR3 extends over 15 amino acids. The CDR3 loop is CASRLDWGRVTEAFF. In nucleotides, the CDR3 is TGTGCCAGCCGCTTGGATTGGGGGCGCGTCACTGAAGCTTTCTTT.

The CDR3: CASSQEWGRNTEAFF. CDR3 DNA sequence: TGTGCCAGCAGCCAAGAGTGGGGGCGGAACACTGAAGCTTTCTTT. V gene TRBV14 combines with J gene TRBJ1-1; a possible D gene is TRBD1 (6 bases). This CDR3 has 15 amino acids. Germline V gene data show CDR1 as SGHDN and CDR2 as FVKESK. V dropped 0 bases and J dropped 1 base, with 9 bases sitting between them.

This chain connects TRBV12-3 or TRBV12-4 to TRBJ2-7; tentatively, D is TRBD1 (5 bases). The V and J ends lost 3 bases and 4 bases respectively, with 10 bases between them. The CDR3 is 13 residues long. The DNA for the CDR3 is TGTGCCAGCAGTTTGTTCAGGGTTTACGAGCAGTACTTC. It codes for CASSLFRVYEQYF.

V gene TRBV5-1 combines with J gene TRBJ2-4; 8 bases are shared with TRBD2. CDR1 is SGHRS and CDR2 is YFSETQ in the germline V gene. With 4 bases clipped from V and 7 bases from J, the junction kept 10 bases outside the gene matches. The CDR3 runs to 15 residues. CDR3 DNA: TGCGCCAGCAGCCTCCCCCAAGCGGGGGCGAACATTCAGTACTTC. Its protein is CASSLPQAGANIQYF.

This sequence joins TRBV28 and TRBJ2-7; possible D gene TRBD2, 5 bases. Looked up from germline, CDR1 is MDHEN and CDR2 is SYDVKM. V lost 1 base and J lost 7, with 8 bases in between. The CDR3 has 12 amino acids. This CDR3 reads CASSLSSGEQYF. In DNA form, the CDR3 reads TGTGCCAGCAGTTTATCATCGGGGGAGCAGTACTTC.

The rearrangement links TRBV29-1 to TRBJ1-4; 9 positions match TRBD1. The CDR3 is 13 amino acids. CDR1 is SQVTM and CDR2 is ANQGSEA in the germline V gene. Losses at the gene ends were 7 bases for V and 8 bases for J; bases not matched to a gene: 8. For the CDR3, the DNA is TGCAGCGCATCACAGGGGGCCGGGGAAAAACTGTTTTTT. Translating gives CSASQGAGEKLFF.

The chain has TRBV5-1 and TRBJ2-1; 11 nucleotides line up with TRBD1. The CDR3 contains 16 residues. CDR1 is SGHRS, CDR2 YFSETQ, per germline. Trimming cost V 0 bases and J 6 bases; bases outside gene matches: 5. DNA for the CDR3: TGCGCCAGCAGCTTGGTGGACAGGGGGCTTGGCAATGAGCAGTTCTTC. Translating gives CASSLVDRGLGNEQFF.

This clone has only one observation. The chain recombines TRBV19 with TRBJ1-2, with 7 bases matching TRBD1. The CDR3 is 14 amino acids. Germline V gene sequence: CDR1 LNHDA, CDR2 SQIVND (reference sequence). Trimming cost V 0 bases and J 4 bases; bases outside gene matches: 2. The CDR3 DNA follows: TGTGCCAGTAGTATAGAACAGGGGTTCTATGGCTACACCTTC. This translates into CASSIEQGFYGYTF. The complete variable domain, with remaining parts taken from reference TRBV19 and TRBJ1-2, reads DGGITQSPKYLFRKEGQNVTLSCEQNLNHDAMYWYRQDPGQGLRLIYYSQIVNDFQKGDIAEGYSVSREKKESFPLTVTSAQKNPTAFYLCASSIEQGFYGYTFGSGTRLTVV.

This chain uses TRBV5-1 with TRBJ2-5; D ambiguous. This CDR3 region has 14 residues. The V gene's germline CDR1 is SGHRS and CDR2 YFSETQ. V dropped 3 bases and J dropped 5 bases, with 14 bases sitting between them. The CDR3 spells CASSSLGPAETQYF. CDR3 in DNA: TGCGCCAGCAGCTCCCTGGGCCCGGCGGAGACCCAGTACTTC.

This clone was observed a handful of times. Other DNA sequences in this sample translate to the same CDR3. CDR3 coding DNA: TGTGCCAGCAGCCAATCTCCTCGCACTGAAGCTTTCTTT. This encodes CASSQSPRTEAFF. The V gene is TRBV14, the J gene TRBJ1-1; no clear D. V gave up 2 bases and J gave up 4 bases, with 8 bases separating them. The CDR3 has 13 residues. From germline, CDR1 is SGHDN and CDR2 FVKESK.

The V call is TRBV2, the J call TRBJ2-6; D is unresolved. This CDR3 region has 14 residues. Trimming cost V 8 bases and J 2 bases, with 10 bases left between them. CDR1 is SNHLY and CDR2 is FYNNEI in the germline V gene. The CDR3 DNA is TGTGCCAGCGGGCATCGTGCTGGGGCCAACGTCCTGACTTTC. It encodes CASGHRAGANVLTF.

The chain is built from TRBV19 and TRBJ1-1; D unresolved. There are 15 residues in the CDR3. Looked up from germline, CDR1 is LNHDA and CDR2 is SQIVND (reference sequence). Trimming took 3 bases from V and 1 from J, leaving 12 bases between them. Written as DNA, the CDR3 is TGTGCCAGTAGTATGAGTCGGGTATCGAACACTGAAGCTTTCTTT. It yields the protein CASSMSRVSNTEAFF.

The chain has TRBV7-9 and TRBJ2-7; TRBD2 aligns across 9 bases. Germline V gene data show CDR1 as SEHNR and CDR2 as FQNEAQ (reference sequence). The trim removed 5 bases at V and 7 bases at J, leaving 18 bases unmatched. The CDR3 has 17 amino acids. CDR3 sequence (DNA): TGTGCCAGCAGCCCCCTAGTCAAGGCGGGGGGGCTGAGAGAGCAGTACTTC. It encodes CASSPLVKAGGLREQYF.

V is TRBV12-5 and J is TRBJ2-5; TRBD2 matches 13 bases. The CDR3 consists of 17 residues. V lost 3 bases and J lost 5; bases outside the gene matches: 9. The germline V gene has CDR1 LGHNT and CDR2 FRNRAP. The CDR3 region is CASGFGLAGVGWETQYF. CDR3 DNA sequence: TGTGCTAGTGGTTTCGGACTAGCGGGAGTAGGCTGGGAGACCCAGTACTTC.

With regard to this clone: Other DNA sequences in the same sample also yield this CDR3. The chain has TRBV10-3 and TRBJ2-7; 7 nucleotides line up with TRBD2. V dropped 4 bases and J dropped 7; count of bases not matched to a gene: 4. CDR1 is ENHRY and CDR2 is SYGVKD in the germline V gene. CDR3 length: 12 residues. DNA for the CDR3: TGTGCCATCAGTGGCAGTAGCGGGGAGCAGTACTTC. It translates to CAISGSSGEQYF.

The chain recombines TRBV12-3 or TRBV12-4 with TRBJ1-1; a weak D match, TRBD1 (6 bases). V gave up 5 bases and J gave up 4 bases, with 8 bases separating them. The CDR3 has 12 residues. CDR3 region: CASSRTVTEAFF. As DNA, the CDR3 is TGTGCCAGCAGTCGGACAGTCACTGAAGCTTTCTTT.

The chain has TRBV19 and TRBJ1-4; D remains ambiguous. The V end lost 4 bases, the J end lost 8 bases, and 11 bases lay between the germline ends. The CDR3 length is 13 residues. Per the germline V gene, CDR1 is LNHDA and CDR2 is SQIVND (reference sequence). The CDR3 nucleotides read TGTGCCAGTAGTACCCCCAGAGGGGAAAAACTGTTTTTT. It encodes CASSTPRGEKLFF. The whole variable domain, remainder taken from reference TRBV19 and TRBJ1-4, is DGGITQSPKYLFRKEGQNVTLSCEQNLNHDAMYWYRQDPGQGLRLIYYSQIVNDFQKGDIAEGYSVSREKKESFPLTVTSAQKNPTAFYLCASSTPRGEKLFFGSGTQLSVL.

The chain recombines TRBV19 with TRBJ2-7; D might be TRBD1 (6 bases). Germline assignment: CDR1 LNHDA and CDR2 SQIVND (reference sequence). With 2 bases removed from V and 3 bases from J, the gap between germline ends came to 8 bases. The CDR3 contains 13 residues. As DNA, the CDR3 is TGTGCCAGTAGTATAACAGGGATCTACGAGCAGTACTTC. Translation: CASSITGIYEQYF.

This chain links TRBV19 with TRBJ2-7; TRBD2 matches 8 bases. The trim removed 6 bases at V and 6 bases at J, leaving 10 bases unmatched. The CDR3 loop spans 14 amino acids. Per the germline V gene, CDR1 is LNHDA and CDR2 is SQIVND (reference sequence). DNA for the CDR3: TGTGCCAGTAGCATTCATAGCGGGATTCTCGAGCAGTACTTC. Translating gives CASSIHSGILEQYF.

DNA of the CDR3: TGTGCCAGCAGCGTAGCTTTCGGACTGGGCACAGATACGCAGTATTTT. It codes for CASSVAFGLGTDTQYF. The chain combines TRBV9 with TRBJ2-3, with a possible D match to TRBD2 (5 bases). This CDR3 has 16 residues. The germline gives CDR1 SGDLS, CDR2 YYNGEE. Trimming stripped 0 bases from V and 1 base from J, with 12 bases between.

J is TRBJ2-1 and V is TRBV4-2, with 14 bases matching TRBD2. Germline trimming cut 3 bases from V and 8 bases from J; bases unmatched to any gene: 12. The germline V gene encodes CDR1 LGHNA and CDR2 YNFKEQ. The CDR3 contains 18 residues. CDR3: CASSHRDRGLAGDDEQFF. The CDR3 nucleotides read TGTGCCAGCAGCCACCGGGACAGGGGACTAGCGGGAGACGATGAGCAGTTCTTC.

The J gene is TRBJ1-2, the V gene TRBV3-1 (or the pseudogene TRBV3-2), with a tentative D call TRBD1 (5 bases). CDR3 length equals 15 residues. CDR1 and CDR2 from the germline V gene are LGHDT and YNNKEL (reference sequence). V lost 4 bases, J lost 4 bases, and 16 bases lay in between. The CDR3 reads CASSPRQRPVYGYTF. The CDR3 DNA reads TGTGCCAGCAGCCCGAGACAGCGTCCTGTCTATGGCTACACCTTC.

The CDR3 DNA is TGCGCCAGCAGTCCCTTGGCCGTCGCAAATGAAAAACTGTTTTTT. It specifies CASSPLAVANEKLFF. The rearrangement joins TRBV4-3 to TRBJ1-4, with D uncertain. This CDR3 spans 15 amino acids. V was clipped by 6 bases and J by 5 bases, with 16 bases between them. CDR1 is LGHNA and CDR2 is YSLEER in the germline V gene.

CDR3 protein: CASSLRGQGWDGYTF. In nucleotides, the CDR3 is TGTGCCAGCAGCCTCCGAGGACAGGGATGGGATGGCTACACCTTC. V usage is TRBV7-2 and J usage is TRBJ1-2; 8 positions agree with TRBD1. Germline CDR1 and CDR2: SGHTA and FQGNSA. CDR3 length: 15 amino acids. Trimming at V came to 5 bases and at J to 6 bases, leaving 11 bases not matched to a gene.

The chain employs TRBV7-8 and TRBJ2-1; 7 bases fit TRBD2. Germline CDR1 SGHVS, CDR2 FQNEAQ. CDR3 length equals 16 residues. Unmatched junction bases numbered 7, after V lost 5 bases and J lost 0 bases. The DNA for the CDR3 is TGTGCCAGCAGCGAACTAGCGCCGAGCTCCTACAATGAGCAGTTCTTC. Translated: CASSELAPSSYNEQFF.